This T cell receptor (beta chain) was recorded in a study of T cells in Graves' hyperthyroidism and ophthalmopathy. Overall study context: Staff took peripheral blood when the initial diagnosis was made, before any treatment began.

Uncontrolled infection, other autoimmune disease, pregnancy or lactation excluded patients. Amplified TCR beta CDR3 regions derived from RNA transcripts. A first-round RT-PCR of the TCR CDR3 used the HTBI primer set. TCRdb independently ran MiXCR on the multiplex PCR reads; one entry per CDR3 protein. The sample includes about 590,000 distinct CDR3 sequences, 11% to 15% of them seen just once. This clonotype was recorded a few times. V gave up 0 bases and J gave up 10 bases; unmatched junction bases: 9. The CDR3 extends over 16 amino acids. In germline, CDR1 is SGHDN, CDR2 FVKESK. The clonotype originates from a young woman with Graves' ophthalmopathy. The chain combines TRBV14 with TRBJ1-6; 7 nucleotides agree with TRBD1. Sample: blood. The CDR3 DNA follows: TGTGCCAGCAGCCAAGAGCGAACAGGGGCTAGGTCACCCCTCCACTTT. Residues: CASSQERTGARSPLHF.